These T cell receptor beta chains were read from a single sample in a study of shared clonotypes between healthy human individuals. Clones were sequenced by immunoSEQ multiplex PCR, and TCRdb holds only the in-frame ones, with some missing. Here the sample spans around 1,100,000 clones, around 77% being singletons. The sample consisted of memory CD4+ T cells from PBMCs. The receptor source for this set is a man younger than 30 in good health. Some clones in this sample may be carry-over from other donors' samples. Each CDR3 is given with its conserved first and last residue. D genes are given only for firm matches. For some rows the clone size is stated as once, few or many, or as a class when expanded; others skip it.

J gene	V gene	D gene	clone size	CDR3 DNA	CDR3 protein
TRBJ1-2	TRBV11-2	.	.	TGTGCCAGCAGCGCCCCCGGGACGGGCCGTGGCTACACCTTC	CASSAPGTGRGYTF
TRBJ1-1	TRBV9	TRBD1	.	TGTGCCAGCAGCGCCCACAGACAGGGTTGGAACACTGAAGCTTTCTTT	CASSAHRQGWNTEAFF
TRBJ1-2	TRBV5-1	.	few	TGCGCCAGCAGCTTGGCCGTGGGAGTCCCGTATGGCTACACCTTC	CASSLAVGVPYGYTF
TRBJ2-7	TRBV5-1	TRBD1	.	TGCGCCAGCAGCCTGGTAGGGGGCGAGTACGAGCAGTACTTC	CASSLVGGEYEQYF
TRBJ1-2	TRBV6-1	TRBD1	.	TGTGCCAGCAGGACGGACAGGGGGCCTGGCTACACCTTC	CASRTDRGPGYTF
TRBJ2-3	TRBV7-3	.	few	TGTGCCAGCAGCTTAGATCCATCGGATACGCAGTATTTT	CASSLDPSDTQYF
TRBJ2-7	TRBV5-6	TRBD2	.	TGTGCCAGCAGTTCGGGACTAGGGGTTATTATGGACGAGCAGTACTTC	CASSSGLGVIMDEQYF
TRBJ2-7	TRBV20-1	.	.	TGCAGCTCACGGGGCTACGAGCAGTACTTC	CSSRGYEQYF
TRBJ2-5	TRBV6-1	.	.	TGTGCCAGCAGTGAAGGAGGGACATTAGAAGAGACCCAGTACTTC	CASSEGGTLEETQYF
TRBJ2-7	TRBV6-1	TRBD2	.	TGTGCCAGCAGTGATATTTGGGGACTAGCGGGATGGCGGTACTTC	CASSDIWGLAGWRYF
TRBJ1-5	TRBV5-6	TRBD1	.	TGTGCCAGCAGCTTGGCGGGACAGGGGGTAGATAGCAATCAGCCCCAGCATTTT	CASSLAGQGVDSNQPQHF
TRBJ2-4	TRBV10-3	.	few	TGTGCCATCAGTGAGTCGGTTATAGCGTCCCCGGGCATTCAGTACTTC	CAISESVIASPGIQYF
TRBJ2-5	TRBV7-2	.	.	TGTGCCAGCACCGGGGTTGGAGAGACCCAGTACTTC	CASTGVGETQYF
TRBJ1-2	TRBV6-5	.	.	TGTGCCAGCAGGGCTTGGGGCGCGGAGGAAGGCTACACCTTC	CASRAWGAEEGYTF
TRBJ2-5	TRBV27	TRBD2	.	TGTGCCAGCAGTTTATTCAGCCCGGGAGGAAGGCAAGAGACCCAGTACTTC	CASSLFSPGGRQETQYF
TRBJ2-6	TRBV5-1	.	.	TGCGCCAGCAGCTCCACCGGCAGGGCTGCTGGGGCCAACGTCCTGACTTTC	CASSSTGRAAGANVLTF
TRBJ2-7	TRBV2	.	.	TGTGCCAGCAGTGCCAAAGCCTACGAGCAGTACTTC	CASSAKAYEQYF
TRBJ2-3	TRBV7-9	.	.	TGTGCCAGCAGCCCCTTGCGAGGGGCCGGACCAGATACGCAGTATTTT	CASSPLRGAGPDTQYF
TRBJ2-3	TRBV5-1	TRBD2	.	TGCGCCAGCACTGAGCGGGAGTTGGGGACAGATACGCAGTATTTT	CASTERELGTDTQYF
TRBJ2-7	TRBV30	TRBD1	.	TGTGCCTGGGACCGGACAGGGAAGAGTACCTACGAGCAGTACTTC	CAWDRTGKSTYEQYF
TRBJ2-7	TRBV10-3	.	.	TGTGCCATCAGTGAGACTCTCTACGAGCAGTACTTC	CAISETLYEQYF
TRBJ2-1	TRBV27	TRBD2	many	TGTGCCAGCAGTCCGCTAGGAAGCGGGACTGACAATGAGCAGTTCTTC	CASSPLGSGTDNEQFF
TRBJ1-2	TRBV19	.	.	TGTGCCAGTAGTTTCAGCGGACAGTATGGCTACACCTTC	CASSFSGQYGYTF
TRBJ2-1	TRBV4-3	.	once	TGCGCCAGCAGCCAAGATGGGGCCCGGGATGAGCAGTTCTTC	CASSQDGARDEQFF
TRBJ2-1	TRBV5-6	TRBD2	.	TGTGCCAGCAGCTCAAGACTAGCGGGAGGGTGGTCCTACAATGAGCAGTTCTTC	CASSSRLAGGWSYNEQFF
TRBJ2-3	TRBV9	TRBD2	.	TGTGCCAGCGATAGCGGGAGTGATCATACGCAGTATTTT	CASDSGSDHTQYF
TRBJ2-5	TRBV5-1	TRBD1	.	TGCGCCAGCAGCTTAGGCAGGGGGCCAGGGCAAGAGACCCAGTACTTC	CASSLGRGPGQETQYF
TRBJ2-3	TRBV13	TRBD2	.	TGTGCCAGCAGTTTTAGCGGGGGCACAGATACGCAGTATTTT	CASSFSGGTDTQYF
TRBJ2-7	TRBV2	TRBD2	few	TGTGCCAGCAGGACACAAGGGACTAGCGGAACCTACGAGCAGTACTTC	CASRTQGTSGTYEQYF
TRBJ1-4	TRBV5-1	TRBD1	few	TGCGCCAGCAGCCTGGGTACAGGGGCAACTAATGAAAAACTGTTTTTT	CASSLGTGATNEKLFF
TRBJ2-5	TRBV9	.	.	TGTGCCAGCAGCGTAAGGGGAGGGGGAGAGACCCAGTACTTC	CASSVRGGGETQYF
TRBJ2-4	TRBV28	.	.	TGTGCCAGCAGTTTTGAAACAGGAGGGGAGGCCAAAAACATTCAGTACTTC	CASSFETGGEAKNIQYF
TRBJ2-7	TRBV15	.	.	TGTGCCACCAGCGGCGGTAGCGGATTATACGAGCAGTACTTC	CATSGGSGLYEQYF
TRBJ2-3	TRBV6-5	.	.	TGTGCCAGCAGTTACTCGCGATCCCAGTATACGCAGTATTTT	CASSYSRSQYTQYF
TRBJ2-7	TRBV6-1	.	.	TGTGCCAGCAGTGAATTTAGCCGACCCTCCTACGAGCAGTACTTC	CASSEFSRPSYEQYF
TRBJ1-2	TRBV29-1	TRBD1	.	TGCAGCGGGGACAGTCTGAATGGCTACACCTTC	CSGDSLNGYTF
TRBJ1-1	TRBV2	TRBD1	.	TGTGCCAGCAGTGAACAGGGGGGGGGCACTGAAGCTTTCTTT	CASSEQGGGTEAFF
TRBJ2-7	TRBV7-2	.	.	TGTGCCAGCAGCTTTGGGCAGGGTGGCTACGAGCAGTACTTC	CASSFGQGGYEQYF
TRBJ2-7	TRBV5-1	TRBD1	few	TGCGCCAGCAGCTTGGAACAGGGGGCTTCTTACGAGCAGTACTTC	CASSLEQGASYEQYF
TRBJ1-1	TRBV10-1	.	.	TGCGCCAGCAGTGAGGGGGAAAACACTGAAGCTTTCTTT	CASSEGENTEAFF
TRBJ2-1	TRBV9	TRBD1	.	TGTGCCAGCAGCGTAACAGGGGGGACCCCCTACAATGAGCAGTTCTTC	CASSVTGGTPYNEQFF
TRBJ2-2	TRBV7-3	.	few	TGTGCCAGCAGCTTATTCGCAGGACCGAACACCGGGGAGCTGTTTTTT	CASSLFAGPNTGELFF
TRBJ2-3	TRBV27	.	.	TGTGCCAGCCAACCGCGGGGACACCGCATAGTAGCGAGCACAGATACGCAGTATTTT	CASQPRGHRIVASTDTQYF
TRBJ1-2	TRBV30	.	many	TGTGCCTGGAGTAGACCGACACCGCCCTATGGCTACACCTTC	CAWSRPTPPYGYTF
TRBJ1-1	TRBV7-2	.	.	TGTGCCAGCAGCCCGCTGCAAGAGGGCGTAGCTTTCTTT	CASSPLQEGVAFF
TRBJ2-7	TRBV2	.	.	TGTGCCAGCAGCCGTCGGCAGGCTCACTCCTCCGAGCAGTACTTC	CASSRRQAHSSEQYF
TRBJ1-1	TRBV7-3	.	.	TGTGCCAGCAGCCCTTCGGGGGGCCTGAACACTGAAGCTTTCTTT	CASSPSGGLNTEAFF
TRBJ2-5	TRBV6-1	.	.	TGTGCCAGCAGTGTGGGACTTTACCAAGAGACCCAGTACTTC	CASSVGLYQETQYF
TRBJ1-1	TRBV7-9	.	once	TGTGCCAGCAGCCCCCAGGGCCCAGAAGTGGCTTTCTTT	CASSPQGPEVAFF
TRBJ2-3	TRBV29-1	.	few	TGCAGCGTTCAGGTTCAGGGGAGAGATACGCAGTATTTT	CSVQVQGRDTQYF
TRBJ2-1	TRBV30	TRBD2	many	TGTGCCTGGAGTAGGGGACTAGCGGTCGATGAGCAGTTCTTC	CAWSRGLAVDEQFF
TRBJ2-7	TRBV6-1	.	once	TGTGCCAGCAGTGTTTTGGGTAGTTCGGGCGAGCAGTACTTC	CASSVLGSSGEQYF
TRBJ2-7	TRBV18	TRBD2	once	TGTGCCAGCTCCCCGGGAGGGGGTTCCGAGCAGTACTTC	CASSPGGGSEQYF